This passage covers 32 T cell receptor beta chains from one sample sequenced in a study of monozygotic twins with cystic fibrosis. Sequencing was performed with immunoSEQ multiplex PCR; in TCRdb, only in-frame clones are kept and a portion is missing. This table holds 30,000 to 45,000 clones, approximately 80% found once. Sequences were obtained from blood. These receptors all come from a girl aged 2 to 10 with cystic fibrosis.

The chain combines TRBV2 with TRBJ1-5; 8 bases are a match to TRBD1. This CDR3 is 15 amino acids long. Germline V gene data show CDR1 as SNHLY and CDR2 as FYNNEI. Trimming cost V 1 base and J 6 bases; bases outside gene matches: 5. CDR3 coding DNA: TGTGCCAGCAGTGAAGGGACAGGGTTGGGTCAGCCCCAGCATTTT. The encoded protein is CASSEGTGLGQPQHF.

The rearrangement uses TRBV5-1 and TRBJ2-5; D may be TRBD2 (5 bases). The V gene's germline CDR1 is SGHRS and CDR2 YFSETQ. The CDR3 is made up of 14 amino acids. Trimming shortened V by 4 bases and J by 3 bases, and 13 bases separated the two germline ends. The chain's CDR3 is CASSPELGEETQYF. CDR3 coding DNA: TGCGCCAGCAGCCCGGAGCTCGGGGAAGAGACCCAGTACTTC.

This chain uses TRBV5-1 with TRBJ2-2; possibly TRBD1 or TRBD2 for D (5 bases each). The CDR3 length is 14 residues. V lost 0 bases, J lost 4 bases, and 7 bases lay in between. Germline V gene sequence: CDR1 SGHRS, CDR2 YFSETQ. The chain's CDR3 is CASSLEGTTGELFF. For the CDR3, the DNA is TGCGCCAGCAGCTTGGAAGGGACCACCGGGGAGCTGTTTTTT.

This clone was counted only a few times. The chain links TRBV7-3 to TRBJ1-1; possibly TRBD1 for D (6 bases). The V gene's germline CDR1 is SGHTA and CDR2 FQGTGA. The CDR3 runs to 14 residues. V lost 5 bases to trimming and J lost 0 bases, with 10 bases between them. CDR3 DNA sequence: TGTGCCAGCAGCCTCAGGGGTATGAACACTGAAGCTTTCTTT. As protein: CASSLRGMNTEAFF.

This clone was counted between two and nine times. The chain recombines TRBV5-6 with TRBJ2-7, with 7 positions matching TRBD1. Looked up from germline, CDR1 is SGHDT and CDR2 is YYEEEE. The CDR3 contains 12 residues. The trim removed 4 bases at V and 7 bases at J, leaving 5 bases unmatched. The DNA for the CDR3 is TGTGCCAGCAGCACCCCAGGGGGTGAGCAGTACTTC. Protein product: CASSTPGGEQYF.

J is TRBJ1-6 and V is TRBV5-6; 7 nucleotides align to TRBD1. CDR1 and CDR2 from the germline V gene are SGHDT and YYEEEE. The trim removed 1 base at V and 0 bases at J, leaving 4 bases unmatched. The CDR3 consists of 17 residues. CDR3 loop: CASSLTGAGSYNSPLHF. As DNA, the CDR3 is TGTGCCAGCAGCTTGACAGGGGCGGGCTCCTATAATTCACCCCTCCACTTT.

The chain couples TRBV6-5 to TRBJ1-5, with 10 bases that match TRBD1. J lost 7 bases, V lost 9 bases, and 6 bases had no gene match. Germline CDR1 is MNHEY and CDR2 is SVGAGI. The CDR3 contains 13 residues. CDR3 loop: CASQDRGGQPQHF. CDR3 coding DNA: TGTGCCAGTCAGGACAGGGGGGGGCAGCCCCAGCATTTT.

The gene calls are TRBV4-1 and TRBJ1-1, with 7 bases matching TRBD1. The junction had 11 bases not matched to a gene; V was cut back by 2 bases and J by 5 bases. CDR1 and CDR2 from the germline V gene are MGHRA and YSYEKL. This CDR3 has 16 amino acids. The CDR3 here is CASSQWTRGLGTEAFF. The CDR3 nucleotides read TGCGCCAGCAGCCAATGGACCAGGGGGTTGGGGACTGAAGCTTTCTTT.

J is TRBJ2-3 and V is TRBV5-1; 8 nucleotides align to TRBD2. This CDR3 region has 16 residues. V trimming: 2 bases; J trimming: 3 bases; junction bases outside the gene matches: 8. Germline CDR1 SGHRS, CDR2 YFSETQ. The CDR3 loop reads CASSFPPSGPTDTQYF. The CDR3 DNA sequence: TGCGCCAGCAGCTTCCCCCCTAGCGGGCCTACAGATACGCAGTATTTT.

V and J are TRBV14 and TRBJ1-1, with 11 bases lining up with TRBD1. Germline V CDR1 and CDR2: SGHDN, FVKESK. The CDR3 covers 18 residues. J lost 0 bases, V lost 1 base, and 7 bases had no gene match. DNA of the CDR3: TGTGCCAGCAGCCAAGTTTCCGGGACAGGGGGAATGAACACTGAAGCTTTCTTT. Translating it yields CASSQVSGTGGMNTEAFF. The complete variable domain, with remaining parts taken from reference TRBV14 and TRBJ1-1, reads EAGVTQFPSHSVIEKGQTVTLRCDPISGHDNLYWYRRVMGKEIKFLLHFVKESKQDESGMPNNRFLAERTGGTYSTLKVQPAELEDSGVYFCASSQVSGTGGMNTEAFFGQGTRLTVV.

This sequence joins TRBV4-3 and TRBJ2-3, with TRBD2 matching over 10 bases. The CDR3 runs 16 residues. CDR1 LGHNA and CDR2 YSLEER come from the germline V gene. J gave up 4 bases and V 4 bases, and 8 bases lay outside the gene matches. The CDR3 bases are TGCGCCAGCAGCCCTAGCGGGGGATACCGGGCAGATACGCAGTATTTT. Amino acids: CASSPSGGYRADTQYF.

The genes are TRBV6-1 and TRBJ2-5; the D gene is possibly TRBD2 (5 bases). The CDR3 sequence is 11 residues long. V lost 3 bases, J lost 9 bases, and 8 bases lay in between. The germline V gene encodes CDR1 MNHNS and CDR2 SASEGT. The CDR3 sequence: CASSDPRAQYF. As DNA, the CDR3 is TGTGCCAGCAGTGACCCGAGGGCCCAGTACTTC.

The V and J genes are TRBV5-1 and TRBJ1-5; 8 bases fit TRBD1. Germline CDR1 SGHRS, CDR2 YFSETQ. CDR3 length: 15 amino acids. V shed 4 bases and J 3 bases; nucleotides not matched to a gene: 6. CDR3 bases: TGCGCCAGCAGCACCCGGGACAGGTCCAATCAGCCCCAGCATTTT. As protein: CASSTRDRSNQPQHF.

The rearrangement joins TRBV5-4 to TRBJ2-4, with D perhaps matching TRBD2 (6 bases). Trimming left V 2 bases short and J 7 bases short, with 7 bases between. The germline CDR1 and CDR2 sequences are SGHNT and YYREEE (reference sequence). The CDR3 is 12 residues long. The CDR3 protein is CASSFGTNIQYF. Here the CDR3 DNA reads TGTGCCAGCAGCTTCGGGACTAACATTCAGTACTTC.

Here the CDR3 DNA reads TGTGCCAGCTGGCAGGGGCGCACTGAAGCTTTCTTT. It specifies CASWQGRTEAFF. The J gene is TRBJ1-1, the V gene TRBV2; perhaps TRBD1 as D (6 bases). The CDR3 is 12 residues long. Germline-derived CDR1 and CDR2 are SNHLY and FYNNEI. Trimming pared 8 bases from V and 4 bases from J, leaving 11 bases between.

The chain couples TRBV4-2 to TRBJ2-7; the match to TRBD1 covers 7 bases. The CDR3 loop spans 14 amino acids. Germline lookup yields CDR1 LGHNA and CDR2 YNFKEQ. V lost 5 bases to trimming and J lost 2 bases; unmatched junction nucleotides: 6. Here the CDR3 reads CASSVRDSAYEQYF. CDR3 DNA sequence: TGTGCCAGCAGCGTCCGGGACAGTGCCTACGAGCAGTACTTC.

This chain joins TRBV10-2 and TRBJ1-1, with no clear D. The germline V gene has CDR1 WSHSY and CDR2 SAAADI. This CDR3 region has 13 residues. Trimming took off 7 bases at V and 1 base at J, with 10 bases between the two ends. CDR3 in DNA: TGCGCCAGCACCATTGCCCGGAACACTGAAGCTTTCTTT. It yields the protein CASTIARNTEAFF.

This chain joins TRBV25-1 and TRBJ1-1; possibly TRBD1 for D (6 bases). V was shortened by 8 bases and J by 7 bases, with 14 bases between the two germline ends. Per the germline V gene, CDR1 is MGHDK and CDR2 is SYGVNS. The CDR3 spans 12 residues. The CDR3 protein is CASGTGPVEAFF. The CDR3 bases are TGTGCCAGCGGTACAGGGCCCGTTGAAGCTTTCTTT. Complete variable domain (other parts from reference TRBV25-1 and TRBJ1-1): EADIYQTPRYLVIGTGKKITLECSQTMGHDKMYWYQQDPGMELHLIHYSYGVNSTEKGDLSSESTVSRIRTEHFPLTLESARPSHTSQYLCASGTGPVEAFFGQGTRLTVV.

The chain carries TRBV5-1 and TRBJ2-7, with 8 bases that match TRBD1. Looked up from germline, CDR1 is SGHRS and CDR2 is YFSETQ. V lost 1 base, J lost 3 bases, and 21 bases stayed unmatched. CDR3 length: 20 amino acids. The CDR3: CASSLNSPGQAAPRNYEQYF. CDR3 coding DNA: TGCGCCAGCAGCTTGAACTCCCCGGGACAGGCCGCCCCTCGCAACTACGAGCAGTACTTC.

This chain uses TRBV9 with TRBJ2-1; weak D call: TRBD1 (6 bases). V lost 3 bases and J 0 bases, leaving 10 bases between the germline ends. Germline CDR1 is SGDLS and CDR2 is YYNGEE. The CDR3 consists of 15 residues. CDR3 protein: CASSGDMSSYNEQFF. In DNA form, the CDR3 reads TGTGCCAGCAGCGGGGACATGAGCTCCTACAATGAGCAGTTCTTC.

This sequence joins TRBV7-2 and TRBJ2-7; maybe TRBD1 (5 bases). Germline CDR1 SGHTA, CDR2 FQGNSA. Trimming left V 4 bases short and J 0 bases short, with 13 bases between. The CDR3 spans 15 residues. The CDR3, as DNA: TGTGCCAGCAGCTCACCTCACAGGTTCTCCTACGAGCAGTACTTC. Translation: CASSSPHRFSYEQYF.

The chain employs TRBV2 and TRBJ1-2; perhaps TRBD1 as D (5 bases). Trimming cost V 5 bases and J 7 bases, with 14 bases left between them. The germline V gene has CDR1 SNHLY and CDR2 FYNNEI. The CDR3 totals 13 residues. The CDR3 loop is CASSKTGTPGYTF. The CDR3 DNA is TGTGCCAGCAGTAAGACCGGGACCCCTGGCTACACCTTC.

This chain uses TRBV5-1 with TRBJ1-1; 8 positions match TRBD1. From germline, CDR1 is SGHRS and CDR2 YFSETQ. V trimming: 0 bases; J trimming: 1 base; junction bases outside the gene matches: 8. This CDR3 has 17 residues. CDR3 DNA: TGCGCCAGCAGCTTGGCCTGGACAGGGTATGGGAACACTGAAGCTTTCTTT. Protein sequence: CASSLAWTGYGNTEAFF.

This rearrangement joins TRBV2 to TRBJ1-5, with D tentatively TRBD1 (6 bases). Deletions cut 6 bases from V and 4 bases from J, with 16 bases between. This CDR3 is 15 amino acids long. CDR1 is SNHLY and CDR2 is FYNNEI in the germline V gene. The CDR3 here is CASRNYRTANQPQHF. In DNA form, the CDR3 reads TGTGCCAGCAGAAACTATCGGACAGCAAATCAGCCCCAGCATTTT. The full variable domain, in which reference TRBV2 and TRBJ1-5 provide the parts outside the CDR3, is EPEVTQTPSHQVTQMGQEVILRCVPISNHLYFYWYRQILGQKVEFLVSFYNNEISEKSEIFDDQFSVERPDGSNFTLKIRSTKLEDSAMYFCASRNYRTANQPQHFGDGTRLSIL.

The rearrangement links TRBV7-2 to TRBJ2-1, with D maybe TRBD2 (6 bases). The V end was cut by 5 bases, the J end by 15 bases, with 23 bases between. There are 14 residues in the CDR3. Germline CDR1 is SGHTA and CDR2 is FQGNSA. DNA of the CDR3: TGTGCCAGCAGCCCCGCCGGGAGCCGGGTCGCCTCGTTCTTC. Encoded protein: CASSPAGSRVASFF. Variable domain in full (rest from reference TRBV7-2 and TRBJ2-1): GAGVSQSPSNKVTEKGKDVELRCDPISGHTALYWYRQSLGQGLEFLIYFQGNSAPDKSGLPSDRFSAERTGGSVSTLTIQRTQQEDSAVYLCASSPAGSRVASFFGPGTRLTVL.

The CDR3, as DNA: TGTGCCAGCAGCTTAGCCGGGACAGGGTATGGCTACACCTTC. As protein: CASSLAGTGYGYTF. The chain employs TRBV7-2 and TRBJ1-2, with 9 bases identical to TRBD1. Germline V lookup: CDR1 SGHTA, CDR2 FQGNSA. The V and J ends lost 0 bases and 5 bases, in that order; junction bases with no gene match: 1. The CDR3 contains 14 residues.

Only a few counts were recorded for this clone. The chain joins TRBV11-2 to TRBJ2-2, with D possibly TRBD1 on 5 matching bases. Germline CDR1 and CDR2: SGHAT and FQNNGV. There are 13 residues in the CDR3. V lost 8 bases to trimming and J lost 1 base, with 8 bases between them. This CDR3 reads CASGRVNTGELFF. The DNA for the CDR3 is TGTGCCAGCGGCAGGGTGAACACCGGGGAGCTGTTTTTT.

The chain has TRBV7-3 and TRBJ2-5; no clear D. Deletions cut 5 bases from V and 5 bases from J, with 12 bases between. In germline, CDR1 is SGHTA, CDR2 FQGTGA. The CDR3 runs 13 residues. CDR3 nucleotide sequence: TGTGCCAGCAGCCCGACTGGCAGGGAGACCCAGTACTTC. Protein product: CASSPTGRETQYF.

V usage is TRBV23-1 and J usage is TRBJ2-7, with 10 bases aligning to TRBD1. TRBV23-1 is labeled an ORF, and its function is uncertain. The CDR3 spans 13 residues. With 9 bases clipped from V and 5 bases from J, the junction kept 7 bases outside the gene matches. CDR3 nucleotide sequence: TGCGCCAGAAAGGACAGGGGGACCCACGAGCAGTACTTC. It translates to CARKDRGTHEQYF.

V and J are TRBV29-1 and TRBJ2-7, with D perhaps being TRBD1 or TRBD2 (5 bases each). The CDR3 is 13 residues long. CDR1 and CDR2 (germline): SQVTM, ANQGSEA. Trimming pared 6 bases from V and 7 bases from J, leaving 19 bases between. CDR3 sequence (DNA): TGCAGCGTGGGGTGGGACGTACCCACAGAGCAGTACTTC. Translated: CSVGWDVPTEQYF.

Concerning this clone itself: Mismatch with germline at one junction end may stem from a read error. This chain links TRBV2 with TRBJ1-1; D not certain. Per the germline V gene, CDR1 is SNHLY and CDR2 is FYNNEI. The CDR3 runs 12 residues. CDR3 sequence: CATSFRAPEAFF. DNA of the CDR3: TGTGCCACCAGTTTCCGGGCACCAGAAGCTTTCTTT.

Here the CDR3 DNA reads TGTGCCAGCAGCTTAGTTGGTTCCTTACGATACAATGAGCAGTTCTTC. Translated, it gives CASSLVGSLRYNEQFF. The chain has TRBV7-2 and TRBJ2-1; the D is unclear. The CDR3 is 16 residues long. CDR1 and CDR2 (germline): SGHTA, FQGNSA. V shed 1 base and J shed 4 bases, with 14 bases lying between them.